Given below is one TCR beta chain in context. The antigen is unknown. One end of the junction is discordant with germline, which a read error may explain. This entry comes from a study of prognosis after radiotherapy for stage I lung cancer. Genomic DNA was subjected to two-round multiplex PCR for amplification of TCR beta CDR3. Amplification in first-round PCR relied on primers specific to each TRBV and TRBJ gene. TCRdb redid the calling of the multiplex PCR reads with MiXCR, one entry per CDR3 protein. The top ten hold 10% to 12% of the sample, which has over 11,000 distinct CDR3 sequences, about 27% seen once. Germline loops: CDR1 MNHEY, CDR2 SMNVEV (reference sequence). The CDR3 has 15 residues. Study-level points and caveats: Among patients who developed distant metastases, Shannon entropy after stereotactic body radiation therapy was lower.

V and J are TRBV27 and TRBJ2-6, with D tentatively TRBD2 (6 bases). The TCR was taken from a donor aged 50 or older with non-small cell lung cancer. Source: PBMCs, taken before or after stereotactic body radiation therapy (not recorded which). CDR3 in amino acids: CPSTRDPPGANVLTF. CDR3 sequence (DNA): TGTCCCAGCACGCGGGACCCCCCTGGTGCCAACGTCCTGACTTTC.